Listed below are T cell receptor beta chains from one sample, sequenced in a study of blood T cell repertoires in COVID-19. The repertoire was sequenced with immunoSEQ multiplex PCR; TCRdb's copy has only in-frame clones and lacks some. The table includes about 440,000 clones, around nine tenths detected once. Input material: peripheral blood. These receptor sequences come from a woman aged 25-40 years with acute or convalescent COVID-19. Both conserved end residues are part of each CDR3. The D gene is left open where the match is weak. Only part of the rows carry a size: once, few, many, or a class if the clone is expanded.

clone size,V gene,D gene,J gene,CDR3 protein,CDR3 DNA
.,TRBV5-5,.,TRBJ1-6,CASSPRVGSYNSPLHF,TGTGCCAGCAGCCCCAGGGTAGGGTCCTATAATTCACCCCTCCACTTT
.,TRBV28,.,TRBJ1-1,CASSPAGKNTEAFF,TGTGCCAGCAGTCCGGCCGGGAAGAACACTGAAGCTTTCTTT
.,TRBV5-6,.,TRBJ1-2,CASSTAGAGGYTF,TGTGCCAGCAGCACTGCGGGGGCAGGTGGCTACACCTTC
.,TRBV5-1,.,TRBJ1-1,CASSSGPTTRAEAFF,TGCGCCAGCAGCTCCGGACCCACCACTAGGGCTGAAGCTTTCTTT
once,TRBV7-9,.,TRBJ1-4,CASSLAEGTPTNEKLFF,TGTGCCAGCAGCTTAGCGGAAGGGACACCAACTAATGAAAAACTGTTTTTT
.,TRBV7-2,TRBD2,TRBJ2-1,CASSSGRLAGGSEQFF,TGTGCCAGCAGCTCGGGGAGACTAGCGGGGGGAAGTGAGCAGTTCTTC
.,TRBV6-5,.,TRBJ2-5,CASRRTNGETQYF,TGTGCCAGCAGGCGGACTAACGGGGAGACCCAGTACTTC
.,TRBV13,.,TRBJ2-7,CASSLESDLEQYF,TGTGCCAGCAGCTTAGAGTCCGATCTAGAGCAGTACTTC
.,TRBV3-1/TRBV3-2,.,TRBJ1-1,CASSRTYPRRGTEAFF,TGTGCCAGCAGCCGAACCTATCCGAGAAGGGGCACTGAAGCTTTCTTT
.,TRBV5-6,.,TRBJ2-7,CASSLLGLQGTYEQYF,TGTGCCAGCAGCTTGCTGGGTCTACAGGGGACTTACGAGCAGTACTTC
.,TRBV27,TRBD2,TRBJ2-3,CASSPKTSESTDTQYF,TGTGCCAGCAGTCCCAAGACTAGCGAGAGCACAGATACGCAGTATTTT
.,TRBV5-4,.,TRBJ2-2,CASSYRGGELFF,TGTGCCAGCAGCTATAGGGGCGGGGAGCTGTTTTTT
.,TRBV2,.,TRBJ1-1,CASSRGRGEAFF,TGTGCCAGCAGTCGTGGCAGGGGTGAAGCTTTCTTT
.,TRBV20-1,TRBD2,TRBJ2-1,CSASPSGGEYNEQFF,TGCAGTGCTAGTCCTAGCGGGGGGGAGTACAATGAGCAGTTCTTC
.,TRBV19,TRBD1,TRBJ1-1,CASRYGTGLGTEAFF,TGTGCCAGTAGATATGGGACAGGGTTGGGCACTGAAGCTTTCTTT
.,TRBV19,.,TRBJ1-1,CASSPPPGDTEAFF,TGTGCCAGTAGTCCACCCCCCGGGGACACTGAAGCTTTCTTT
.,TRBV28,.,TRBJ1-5,CASSIPGASSQPQHF,TGTGCCAGCTCAATACCCGGTGCTTCGAGCCAGCCCCAGCATTTT
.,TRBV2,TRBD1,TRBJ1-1,CASDRGVVEAFF,TGTGCCAGCGACAGGGGAGTCGTTGAAGCTTTCTTT
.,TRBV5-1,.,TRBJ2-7,CASSSSYEQYF,TGCGCCAGCAGCTCTTCCTACGAGCAGTACTTC
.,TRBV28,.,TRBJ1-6,CASTQEGLLNSPLHF,TGTGCCAGCACCCAGGAAGGCCTCCTCAATTCACCCCTCCACTTT
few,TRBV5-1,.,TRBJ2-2,CASSLGTASLGELFF,TGCGCCAGCAGCTTGGGGACAGCGTCCCTCGGGGAGCTGTTTTTT
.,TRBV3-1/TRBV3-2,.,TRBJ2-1,CASSQASVPGGRYNEQFF,TGTGCCAGCAGCCAAGCCTCCGTCCCCGGGGGGCGGTACAATGAGCAGTTCTTC
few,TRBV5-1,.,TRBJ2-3,CASSLAGADTQYF,TGCGCCAGCAGCTTGGCAGGGGCAGATACGCAGTATTTT
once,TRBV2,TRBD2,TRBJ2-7,CASTLAGGSYEQYF,TGTGCCAGCACCTTAGCGGGGGGCTCCTACGAGCAGTACTTC
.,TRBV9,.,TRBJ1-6,CASSVRVHNSPLHF,TGTGCCAGCAGCGTCAGGGTTCACAATTCACCCCTCCACTTT
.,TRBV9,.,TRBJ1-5,CASSVDPGNQPQHF,TGTGCCAGCAGCGTAGATCCTGGCAATCAGCCCCAGCATTTT
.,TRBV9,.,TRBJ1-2,CASSHFSGGDGYTF,TGTGCCAGCAGCCACTTTAGCGGGGGGGACGGCTACACCTTC
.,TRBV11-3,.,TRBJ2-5,CASSLKCSHKTQYF,TGTGCCAGCAGCTTAAAGTGCAGTCACAAGACCCAGTACTTC
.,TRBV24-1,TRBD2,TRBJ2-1,CATSDSGGGNEQFF,TGTGCCACCAGTGATAGCGGGGGGGGGAATGAGCAGTTCTTC